Sequencing of this TCR beta chain was carried out in a study of cytotoxic CD8 clonotypes in ibrutinib-treated CLL. Across the whole study: On average, over 80,000 productive rearrangements and around 230,000 productive templates per sample. Whole-study findings and limits: Public clonotypes, rarely seen, contracted or held steady on treatment. Clonality climbed at ibrutinib response, then dropped toward baseline at progression.

The intended depth for sequencing was 1 in 200,000 to 1 in 1 million T cells. TCRdb's table, derived via immunoSEQ multiplex PCR, lists solely in-frame clones and lacks some. The sample comprises more than 200,000 clones, 70% of which are singletons, and roughly 15% rests with the top ten. As to this clone: Its matching antigen is unknown.

The germline gives CDR1 MNHEY, CDR2 SMNVEV (reference sequence). The CDR3 is 10 amino acids. The gene calls are TRBV27 and TRBJ2-1; D unresolved. The starting material was PBMCs, obtained after 24 months of ibrutinib treatment. The TCR sequence derives from a human donor with chronic lymphocytic leukemia. CDR3 sequence: CAVGDNEQFF. CDR3 nucleotide sequence: TGTGCAGTCGGCGACAATGAGCAGTTCTTC.